This note documents a single T cell receptor (beta chain) sequence. These data originate in a study of CD4+ T cells in melanoma. With 4 bases clipped from V and 3 bases from J, the junction kept 1 base outside the gene matches. The length of the CDR3 is 13 residues. Germline CDR1 SEHNR, CDR2 FQNEAQ (reference sequence). Some clones are missing from TCRdb's copy, which holds only in-frame ones; the method was immunoSEQ multiplex PCR. The sample holds 10,000 or so clones, around 79% seen once. This receptor was obtained from a human donor with melanoma. The rearrangement uses TRBV7-9 and TRBJ1-2; 8 nucleotides line up with TRBD1. The material sequenced was cells from a culture (not recorded whether cultured in vitro). This CDR3 is CASSSQGDYGYTF. The CDR3 DNA is TGTGCCAGCAGCTCACAGGGGGACTATGGCTACACCTTC. Supplemented by reference TRBV7-9 and TRBJ1-2, the full variable domain reads DTGVSQNPRHKITKRGQNVTFRCDPISEHNRLYWYRQTLGQGPEFLTYFQNEAQLEKSRLLSDRFSAERPKGSFSTLEIQRTEQGDSAMYLCASSSQGDYGYTFGSGTRLTVV.